Listed below are T cell receptor beta chains from one sample, sequenced in a study of shared clonotypes between healthy human individuals. TCRdb's copy holds only in-frame clones and misses some; the assay was immunoSEQ multiplex PCR. In the table there are 2 million to 2.5 million clones, over 90% of which are singletons. Sequencing input: naive CD4+ T cells from PBMCs. The source is a man younger than 35 in good health. Some clones in this sample may be carry-over from other donors' samples. Each CDR3 is given with its conserved first and last residue. D genes are given only for firm matches. Only part of the rows carry a size: once, few, many, or a class if the clone is expanded.

d_call	clone_size	j_call	v_call	cdr3_aa	cdr3_nt
TRBD2	-	TRBJ2-7	TRBV6-1	CASSASGRPTYEQYF	TGTGCCAGCAGCGCTAGCGGGAGGCCCACCTACGAGCAGTACTTC
-	-	TRBJ2-2	TRBV5-4	CASSLAGVIGELFF	TGTGCCAGCAGCTTGGCAGGGGTAATCGGGGAGCTGTTTTTT
-	once	TRBJ1-1	TRBV5-1	CASRVQGNTEAFF	TGCGCCAGCAGGGTACAGGGGAACACTGAAGCTTTCTTT
-	-	TRBJ2-3	TRBV27	CASSSGWEDTQYF	TGTGCCAGCAGCTCAGGCTGGGAAGATACGCAGTATTTT
-	-	TRBJ2-1	TRBV4-1	CASSHMWLIYNEQFF	TGCGCCAGCAGCCATATGTGGCTAATCTACAATGAGCAGTTCTTC
-	-	TRBJ1-1	TRBV6-1	CASRRLEGTEAFF	TGTGCCAGCAGAAGGTTGGAAGGCACTGAAGCTTTCTTT
TRBD1	once	TRBJ2-7	TRBV6-6	CASSPGDRGYEQYF	TGTGCCAGCAGCCCCGGGGACAGGGGTTACGAGCAGTACTTC
-	-	TRBJ2-3	TRBV10-3	CAISEPSGYTDTQYF	TGTGCCATCAGTGAGCCGAGCGGGTACACAGATACGCAGTATTTT
-	-	TRBJ1-5	TRBV30	CAWSVMDNQPQHF	TGTGCCTGGAGTGTGATGGACAATCAGCCCCAGCATTTT
TRBD1	-	TRBJ2-5	TRBV5-1	CASSYDRVHQETQYF	TGCGCCAGCAGTTACGACAGGGTTCACCAAGAGACCCAGTACTTC
-	-	TRBJ1-4	TRBV28	CASSFAHGRGVNEKLFF	TGTGCCAGCAGTTTTGCCCACGGGAGGGGGGTTAATGAAAAACTGTTTTTT
-	once	TRBJ2-7	TRBV19	CASTPSSGAAYEQYF	TGTGCCAGTACCCCGTCGTCGGGGGCGGCCTACGAGCAGTACTTC
-	-	TRBJ2-3	TRBV9	CASSVWGTSTDTQYF	TGTGCCAGCAGCGTATGGGGGACTAGCACAGATACGCAGTATTTT
-	-	TRBJ1-1	TRBV28	CASKGGNTEAFF	TGTGCCAGCAAAGGCGGGAACACTGAAGCTTTCTTT
TRBD1	few	TRBJ1-1	TRBV27	CASSPRTGPRRAFF	TGTGCCAGCAGTCCTCGGACAGGGCCCCGCAGAGCTTTCTTT
-	-	TRBJ1-2	TRBV7-2	CASSPGIGYGYTF	TGTGCCAGCAGCCCCGGTATTGGGTATGGCTACACCTTC
-	-	TRBJ2-3	TRBV4-2	CASSPQVTDTQYF	TGTGCCAGCAGCCCCCAGGTCACAGATACGCAGTATTTT
-	-	TRBJ2-2	TRBV10-3	CAISELITGELFF	TGTGCCATCAGTGAGCTAATAACCGGGGAGCTGTTTTTT
-	-	TRBJ1-3	TRBV4-1	CASSQVAYGDTIYF	TGCGCCAGCAGCCAAGTTGCTTATGGGGACACCATATATTTT
-	-	TRBJ2-1	TRBV9	CASAPTWGSYNEQFF	TGTGCCAGCGCTCCTACCTGGGGCTCCTACAATGAGCAGTTCTTC
-	-	TRBJ1-1	TRBV7-8	CASSLAYLGLNTEAFF	TGTGCCAGCAGCTTAGCCTATTTAGGACTGAACACTGAAGCTTTCTTT
TRBD2	-	TRBJ2-1	TRBV18	CASSPGTSGYNEQFF	TGTGCCAGCTCACCTGGGACTAGCGGCTACAATGAGCAGTTCTTC
TRBD2	once	TRBJ2-1	TRBV13	CASSPRPTGGVDNEQFF	TGTGCCAGCAGCCCACGCCCCACGGGAGGGGTCGACAATGAGCAGTTCTTC
-	once	TRBJ2-3	TRBV4-1	CASSPTTGGETDTQYF	TGCGCCAGCAGCCCCACGACTGGCGGGGAAACAGATACGCAGTATTTT
-	-	TRBJ2-7	TRBV19	CASSLHGTLPYEQYF	TGTGCCAGTAGTTTGCACGGGACCCTCCCCTACGAGCAGTACTTC
TRBD1	-	TRBJ2-7	TRBV19	CASRDPGTGGYEQYF	TGTGCCAGTAGAGACCCGGGGACAGGAGGCTACGAGCAGTACTTC
TRBD1	-	TRBJ1-5	TRBV6-5	CASRSRGGNQPQHF	TGTGCCAGCAGGAGCAGGGGGGGCAATCAGCCCCAGCATTTT
TRBD2	-	TRBJ2-5	TRBV29-1	CSVEDRGGGETQYF	TGCAGCGTTGAAGATCGGGGGGGCGGGGAGACCCAGTACTTC
TRBD1	-	TRBJ2-5	TRBV7-2	CASSLAALVLIDRAQETQYF	TGTGCCAGCAGCTTAGCGGCGCTGGTTCTAATCGACAGGGCACAAGAGACCCAGTACTTC
TRBD1	once	TRBJ2-7	TRBV19	CASSKDRALYEQYF	TGTGCCAGTAGTAAGGACAGGGCTCTCTACGAGCAGTACTTC
-	-	TRBJ1-1	TRBV29-1	CSVEGHSEAFF	TGCAGCGTTGAAGGACATTCTGAAGCTTTCTTT
TRBD2	-	TRBJ2-1	TRBV28	CASSFSRGSIGRYNEQFF	TGTGCCAGCAGTTTTTCCCGCGGGAGTATAGGGCGCTACAATGAGCAGTTCTTC
TRBD2	-	TRBJ2-5	TRBV10-3	CAISESGTSGSRKTQYF	TGTGCCATCAGTGAGTCGGGGACTAGCGGGAGTAGGAAGACCCAGTACTTC
TRBD1	-	TRBJ2-6	TRBV29-1	CSALNRDRDSGANVLTF	TGCAGCGCTTTGAACCGGGACAGAGACTCTGGGGCCAACGTCCTGACTTTC
-	-	TRBJ2-2	TRBV7-2	CASSPRVGGVTGELFF	TGTGCCAGCAGCCCCAGGGTGGGGGGCGTCACCGGGGAGCTGTTTTTT
TRBD1	-	TRBJ1-5	TRBV28	CASSIGDRASNQPQHF	TGTGCCAGCAGTATCGGGGACAGGGCAAGCAATCAGCCCCAGCATTTT
-	-	TRBJ2-3	TRBV9	CASARDGDTDTQYF	TGTGCCAGCGCACGGGACGGTGACACAGATACGCAGTATTTT
-	-	TRBJ2-2	TRBV10-3	CAISGTRSTGELFF	TGTGCCATCAGCGGGACCAGGTCCACCGGGGAGCTGTTTTTT
TRBD1	-	TRBJ2-7	TRBV7-9	CASSLEGTGGRREQYF	TGTGCCAGCAGCTTAGAGGGGACAGGGGGTCGACGGGAGCAGTACTTC
-	-	TRBJ1-1	TRBV4-1	CASSQDLLARGGPEAFF	TGCGCCAGCAGCCAAGATCTTCTGGCTCGTGGGGGACCTGAAGCTTTCTTT
-	-	TRBJ2-1	TRBV5-6	CASSPAGTVIERQFF	TGTGCCAGCAGCCCGGCCGGGACGGTCATTGAGAGGCAGTTCTTC
TRBD1	-	TRBJ2-7	TRBV5-4	CASRRDSSYEQYF	TGTGCCAGCAGGAGGGACAGCTCCTACGAGCAGTACTTC
-	-	TRBJ1-1	TRBV5-1	CASSLLGDNTEAFF	TGCGCCAGCAGCTTGTTGGGGGATAACACTGAAGCTTTCTTT
-	once	TRBJ2-5	TRBV5-5	CASSFPRQETQYF	TGTGCCAGCAGCTTCCCCCGCCAAGAGACCCAGTACTTC
TRBD1	-	TRBJ2-7	TRBV29-1	CSVAPRQGPYEQYF	TGCAGCGTTGCCCCTCGACAGGGGCCCTACGAGCAGTACTTC
-	-	TRBJ1-2	TRBV28	CASSFAYQPFGYTF	TGTGCCAGCAGTTTTGCGTACCAGCCCTTTGGCTACACCTTC
TRBD1	-	TRBJ1-5	TRBV19	CASSAQGRQPQHF	TGTGCCAGTAGTGCACAGGGGCGTCAGCCCCAGCATTTT
-	-	TRBJ1-2	TRBV19	CASSTLDVLSYGYTF	TGTGCCAGTAGTACCCTGGACGTATTGTCCTATGGCTACACCTTC
-	few	TRBJ1-5	TRBV5-8	CASSVRNQPQHF	TGTGCCAGCAGTGTGAGGAATCAGCCCCAGCATTTT
-	-	TRBJ1-1	TRBV5-1	CASSLADGSEAFF	TGCGCCAGCAGCTTGGCCGACGGCAGCGAAGCTTTCTTT
-	-	TRBJ2-5	TRBV9	CASSSGVGPETQYF	TGTGCCAGCAGCTCCGGGGTGGGACCTGAGACCCAGTACTTC
TRBD1	-	TRBJ2-3	TRBV5-1	CASSFGDSYTDTQYF	TGCGCCAGCAGCTTCGGGGACAGCTACACAGATACGCAGTATTTT
-	-	TRBJ1-1	TRBV5-5	CASLPSREKLGTEAFF	TGTGCCAGCCTACCCTCCAGAGAAAAGTTGGGGACTGAAGCTTTCTTT
TRBD2	-	TRBJ2-3	TRBV9	CATSAVAGVTDTQYF	TGTGCCACCAGCGCGGTAGCGGGAGTGACGGATACGCAGTATTTT
TRBD1	once	TRBJ1-1	TRBV5-1	CASTTGLNTEAFF	TGCGCCAGTACGACAGGGCTGAACACTGAAGCTTTCTTT
TRBD1	-	TRBJ2-1	TRBV7-2	CASSFTTGAYNEQFF	TGTGCCAGCAGCTTCACGACAGGGGCCTACAATGAGCAGTTCTTC
-	-	TRBJ2-1	TRBV9	CASSAPEGPGNEQFF	TGTGCCAGCAGCGCCCCGGAGGGGCCCGGCAATGAGCAGTTCTTC
TRBD2	-	TRBJ2-5	TRBV7-9	CASSLYRTAGQETQYF	TGTGCCAGCAGCTTATATCGCACAGCGGGGCAAGAGACCCAGTACTTC
TRBD2	-	TRBJ2-7	TRBV15	CATAGGIPSYEQYF	TGTGCCACCGCCGGGGGGATTCCCTCCTACGAGCAGTACTTC